The 25 T cell receptor beta chains presented below share a single source sample, sequenced in a study of human T cells and chemical hapten exposure. TCRdb re-analysed the RACE reads in MiXCR, keeping a single row per CDR3 protein. This table holds about 120,000 distinct CDR3 sequences, around an eighth found once. Indicated time point: pre-sensitization, week 0. Regarding treatment: therapeutic diphenylcyclopropenone sensitization with weekly scalp DPC. Sequenced here: whole blood, sampled in connection with sensitization to the hapten diphenylcyclopropenone (DPC). The receptors here all came from a woman aged 18 to 35 with alopecia areata. Some clones in this sample may be carry-over from other donors' samples.

This clonotype has a count of ten or more. J is TRBJ1-3 and V is TRBV10-3; a possible D gene is TRBD1 (5 bases). There are 14 residues in the CDR3. Deletions cut 6 bases from V and 0 bases from J, with 9 bases between. Germline CDR1 reads ENHRY; CDR2 reads SYGVKD. The CDR3 spells CAIRGPPSGNTIYF. CDR3 bases: TGTGCCATCAGGGGGCCCCCCTCTGGAAACACCATATATTTT.

This clonotype was detected a few times. The chain uses TRBV3-1 and TRBJ1-1, with D possibly TRBD1 on 6 matching bases. This CDR3 has 15 residues. CDR1 and CDR2 from the germline V gene are LGHDT and YNNKEL (reference sequence). Trimming took 4 bases from V and 5 from J, leaving 17 bases between them. In nucleotides, the CDR3 is TGTGCCAGCAGCCTTGGGAGGGTGCAGGGGACTGAAGCTTTCTTT. It codes for CASSLGRVQGTEAFF.

The chain uses TRBV7-8 and TRBJ2-5; D assignment may be TRBD1 or TRBD2 (5 bases each). Trimming cost V 2 bases and J 1 base, with 11 bases left between them. Germline CDR1 SGHVS, CDR2 FQNEAQ. The CDR3 is made up of 15 amino acids. DNA for the CDR3: TGTGCCAGCAGCTTACCAGCGAGGGGCCAAGAGACCCAGTACTTC. Encoded protein: CASSLPARGQETQYF.

This clonotype was detected many times. The CDR3 protein is CASSPSTLTGGNTEAFF. The CDR3 coding sequence is TGTGCCAGCAGTCCATCAACGCTGACAGGGGGCAACACTGAAGCTTTCTTT. This chain connects TRBV12-3 or TRBV12-4 to TRBJ1-1, with 10 bases identical to TRBD1. Unmatched junction bases numbered 11, after V lost 5 bases and J lost 2 bases. There are 17 residues in the CDR3.

This clonotype was detected a few times. The chain joins TRBV5-5 to TRBJ1-6; 9 positions agree with TRBD1. This CDR3 has 15 amino acids. Germline V gives CDR1 SGHKS, CDR2 YYEKEE (reference sequence). V lost 0 bases to trimming and J lost 9 bases; unmatched junction nucleotides: 4. The DNA of the CDR3 is TGTGCCAGCAGCTTGGGAGGGACAGGGATTTCACCCCTCCACTTT. Translated: CASSLGGTGISPLHF.

This clonotype was seen a handful of times. V usage is TRBV7-2 and J usage is TRBJ1-2; no clear D. Germline-derived CDR1 and CDR2 are SGHTA and FQGNSA. This CDR3 is built from 15 residues. Trimming cost V 2 bases and J 2 bases, with 12 bases left between them. The CDR3 reads CASSLSMRSNYGYTF. The CDR3 region has the DNA TGTGCCAGCAGCTTATCCATGCGCTCCAACTATGGCTACACCTTC.

This clonotype was seen a handful of times. The rearrangement joins TRBV28 to TRBJ1-4; D gene uncertain. The CDR3 loop spans 13 amino acids. V lost 2 bases, J lost 7 bases, and 8 bases lay in between. Germline V gene sequence: CDR1 MDHEN, CDR2 SYDVKM. CDR3 sequence (DNA): TGTGCCAGCAGTTTAGACGGGCTTGAAAAACTGTTTTTT. Translated, it gives CASSLDGLEKLFF.

This clonotype has at least ten counts. In DNA form, the CDR3 reads TGTGCCACCAGCAGAGATCTGGGCGGGGCCAGCTCTGGGGCCAACGTCCTGACTTTC. Protein product: CATSRDLGGASSGANVLTF. The chain links TRBV15 to TRBJ2-6; possibly TRBD2 for D (6 bases). V was cut by 0 bases and J by 0 bases, with 15 bases left in between. The CDR3 totals 19 residues. CDR1 is LNHNV and CDR2 is YYDKDF in the germline V gene (reference sequence).

This clonotype came up a few times. In DNA, the CDR3 is TGTGCCAGCAGTTTCAGAGTCAGCTACACCGGGGAGCTGTTTTTT. This sequence encodes CASSFRVSYTGELFF. The chain carries TRBV12-3 or TRBV12-4 and TRBJ2-2; D is unclear. The V gene lost 3 bases and the J gene lost 3 bases, with 11 bases spanning the gap. The length of the CDR3 is 15 residues.

The chain recombines TRBV24-1 with TRBJ2-5; 7 bases align to TRBD1. The CDR3 runs 14 residues. CDR1 is KGHDR, CDR2 SFDVKD, per germline. Losses at the gene ends were 7 bases for V and 5 bases for J; bases not matched to a gene: 9. CDR3 protein: CATSERGPLETQYF. Here the CDR3 DNA reads TGTGCCACCAGCGAGAGGGGGCCTCTGGAGACCCAGTACTTC.

This clonotype was picked up a small number of times. The chain carries TRBV21-1 and TRBJ1-1. TRBV21-1 is annotated as a pseudogene. This CDR3 has 17 residues. The CDR3 DNA reads TGTGCCAGCAGCAAAGCTGAGGGTCGGCGGCTGAACACTGAAGCTTTCTTT. Translating gives CASSKAEGRRLNTEAFF.

This clonotype was picked up a small number of times. The rearrangement uses TRBV7-9 and TRBJ1-2; D ambiguous. V shed 6 bases and J shed 6 bases, with 14 bases lying between them. The CDR3 is 13 residues long. Looked up from germline, CDR1 is SEHNR and CDR2 is FQNEAQ (reference sequence). The CDR3 DNA reads as TGTGCCAGCAGGCTAGGAGGGAACGATGGCTACACCTTC. Its translation is CASRLGGNDGYTF.

The chain couples TRBV29-1 to TRBJ1-1; D is unclear. This CDR3 region has 12 residues. Trimming took 4 bases from V and 1 from J, leaving 7 bases between them. Germline CDR1 is SQVTM and CDR2 is ANQGSEA. CDR3 sequence reads: CSVVVWNTEAFF. CDR3 in DNA: TGCAGCGTTGTGGTTTGGAACACTGAAGCTTTCTTT. The whole variable domain, remainder taken from reference TRBV29-1 and TRBJ1-1, is SAVISQKPSRDICQRGTSLTIQCQVDSQVTMMFWYRQQPGQSLTLIATANQGSEATYESGFVIDKFPISRPNLTFSTLTVSNMSPEDSSIYLCSVVVWNTEAFFGQGTRLTVV.

This chain uses TRBV28 with TRBJ2-7; D remains ambiguous. V lost 7 bases and J 1 base, leaving 8 bases between the germline ends. Germline CDR1 and CDR2: MDHEN and SYDVKM. The CDR3 contains 12 residues. CDR3 protein: CASNTISYEQYF. CDR3 sequence (DNA): TGTGCCAGCAACACGATTTCCTACGAGCAGTACTTC.

A single count supports this clonotype. The chain couples TRBV6-5 to TRBJ2-1, with TRBD2 matching 9 bases. Germline-derived CDR1 and CDR2 are MNHEY and SVGAGI. J gave up 4 bases and V 7 bases, and 5 bases lay outside the gene matches. The CDR3 runs 14 residues. This chain's CDR3 is CASMKLAGYNEQFF. The CDR3 DNA reads as TGTGCCAGCATGAAACTAGCGGGTTACAATGAGCAGTTCTTC.

This sequence joins TRBV20-1 and TRBJ2-2, with D unresolved. Trimming pared 4 bases from V and 7 bases from J, leaving 16 bases between. Germline loops: CDR1 DFQATT, CDR2 SNEGSKA (reference sequence). The CDR3 sequence is 14 residues long. DNA for the CDR3: TGCAGTGCTACGACCGGGCCCGGGTTCGGGGAGCTGTTTTTT. It translates to CSATTGPGFGELFF.

The chain uses TRBV7-2 and TRBJ2-7; D might be TRBD1 (6 bases). The germline CDR1 and CDR2 sequences are SGHTA and FQGNSA. Trimming shortened V by 3 bases and J by 2 bases, and 23 bases separated the two germline ends. CDR3 length: 18 amino acids. The CDR3 nucleotides read TGTGCCAGCAGCTTCCTGACCCCTGATTCTTGGACAGCCTACGAGCAGTACTTC. Its protein product is CASSFLTPDSWTAYEQYF.

The V gene is TRBV5-4, the J gene TRBJ1-1; D possibly corresponds to TRBD1 (5 bases). With 4 bases removed from V and 5 bases from J, the gap between germline ends came to 18 bases. This CDR3 is 15 amino acids long. The germline CDR1 and CDR2 sequences are SGHNT and YYREEE (reference sequence). CDR3 in amino acids: CASSPVIPGPTEAFF. The CDR3 coding sequence is TGTGCCAGCAGCCCAGTGATCCCAGGGCCTACTGAAGCTTTCTTT.

This clonotype was observed at least ten times. The gene calls are TRBV4-1 and TRBJ1-1; D not resolved. Trimming shortened V by 4 bases and J by 3 bases, and 15 bases separated the two germline ends. Germline V lookup: CDR1 MGHRA, CDR2 YSYEKL. The CDR3 contains 15 residues. The CDR3 is CASSLPRGKDTEAFF. CDR3 coding DNA: TGCGCCAGCAGCCTCCCTCGCGGCAAAGACACTGAAGCTTTCTTT.

The chain employs TRBV20-1 and TRBJ1-2; D uncertain. V was pared by 7 bases and J by 6 bases, with 18 bases between. Germline CDR1 and CDR2: DFQATT and SNEGSKA (reference sequence). This CDR3 is built from 13 residues. The CDR3 loop is CSVHSREFNGYTF. The CDR3 coding sequence is TGCAGTGTACACTCAAGGGAATTCAATGGCTACACCTTC.

This clonotype was recorded a few times. This rearrangement joins TRBV12-3 or TRBV12-4 to TRBJ1-3; the D is unclear. This CDR3 has 15 residues. V was shortened by 1 base and J by 0 bases, with 7 bases between the two germline ends. CDR3 sequence (DNA): TGTGCCAGCAGTTTAGACAGTATCTCTGGAAACACCATATATTTT. Amino acid sequence: CASSLDSISGNTIYF.

This clonotype appeared a few times. The chain recombines TRBV18 with TRBJ2-3, with 7 bases fitting TRBD1. The CDR3 has 17 residues. V shed 6 bases and J 6 bases; nucleotides not matched to a gene: 18. Germline CDR1 is KGHSH and CDR2 is LQKENI. The CDR3 nucleotides read TGTGCCAGCTCGCTAGGGGGCCCGCAGAGAAGTTGGGATACGCAGTATTTT. Residues: CASSLGGPQRSWDTQYF.

This clonotype was seen at least ten times. V gene TRBV27 combines with J gene TRBJ1-1; D may be TRBD1 (6 bases). The CDR3 consists of 14 residues. Germline CDR1 is MNHEY and CDR2 is SMNVEV (reference sequence). The germline V and J ends were trimmed by 9 bases and 0 bases, with 14 bases remaining between them. CDR3 DNA: TGTGCCAGTAGCAGGGGATCCATGAACACTGAAGCTTTCTTT. It specifies CASSRGSMNTEAFF.

This clonotype was seen repeatedly, ten times or more. The genes are TRBV6-2 or TRBV6-3 and TRBJ1-6; TRBD1 might be the D (5 bases). V gave up 6 bases and J gave up 6 bases, with 21 bases separating them. The CDR3 length is 17 residues. Germline-derived CDR1 and CDR2 are MNHEY and SVGEGT. In DNA form, the CDR3 reads TGTGCCAGCAGCCAACCCCCCCCGGGACGGATTAATTCACCCCTCCACTTT. It is translated as CASSQPPPGRINSPLHF.

The chain combines TRBV7-6 with TRBJ1-1; D is unresolved. Germline V CDR1 and CDR2: SGHVS, FNYEAQ. This CDR3 region has 13 residues. V gave up 8 bases and J gave up 1 base, with 11 bases separating them. The CDR3 nucleotides read TGTGCCAGCGGACCAGGACGGAACACTGAAGCTTTCTTT. Amino acids: CASGPGRNTEAFF.